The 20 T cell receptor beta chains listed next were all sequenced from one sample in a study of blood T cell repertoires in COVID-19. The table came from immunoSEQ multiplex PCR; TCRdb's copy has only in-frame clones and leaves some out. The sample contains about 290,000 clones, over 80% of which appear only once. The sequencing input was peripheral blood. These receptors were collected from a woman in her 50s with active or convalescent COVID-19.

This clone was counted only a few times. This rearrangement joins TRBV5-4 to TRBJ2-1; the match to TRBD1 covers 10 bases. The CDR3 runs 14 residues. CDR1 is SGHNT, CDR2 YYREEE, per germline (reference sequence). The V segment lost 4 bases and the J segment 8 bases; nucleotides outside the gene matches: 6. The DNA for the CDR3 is TGTGCCAGCAGCGGCAGGGACAGGGGCGATGAGCAGTTCTTC. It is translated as CASSGRDRGDEQFF.

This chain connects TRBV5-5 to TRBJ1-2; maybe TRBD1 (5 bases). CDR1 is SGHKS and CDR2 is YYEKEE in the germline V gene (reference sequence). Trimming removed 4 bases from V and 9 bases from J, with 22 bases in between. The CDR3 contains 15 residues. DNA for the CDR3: TGTGCCAGCAGCCAAGACCCCCAGGGAATAACAAGCTACACCTTC. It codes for CASSQDPQGITSYTF.

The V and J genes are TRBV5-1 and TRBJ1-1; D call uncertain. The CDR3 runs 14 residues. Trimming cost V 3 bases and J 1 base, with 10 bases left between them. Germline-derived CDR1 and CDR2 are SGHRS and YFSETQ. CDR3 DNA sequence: TGCGCCAGCAGCTCAAATGAGCGGAACACTGAAGCTTTCTTT. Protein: CASSSNERNTEAFF. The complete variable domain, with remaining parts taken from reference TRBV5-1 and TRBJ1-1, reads KAGVTQTPRYLIKTRGQQVTLSCSPISGHRSVSWYQQTPGQGLQFLFEYFSETQRNKGNFPGRFSGRQFSNSRSEMNVSTLELGDSALYLCASSSNERNTEAFFGQGTRLTVV.

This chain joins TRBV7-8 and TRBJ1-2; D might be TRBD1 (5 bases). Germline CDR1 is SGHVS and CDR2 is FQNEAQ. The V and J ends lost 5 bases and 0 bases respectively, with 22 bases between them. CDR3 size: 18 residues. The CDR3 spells CASSTLAGGDRSNYGYTF. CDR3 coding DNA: TGTGCCAGCAGCACACTAGCGGGTGGGGACCGCTCTAACTATGGCTACACCTTC.

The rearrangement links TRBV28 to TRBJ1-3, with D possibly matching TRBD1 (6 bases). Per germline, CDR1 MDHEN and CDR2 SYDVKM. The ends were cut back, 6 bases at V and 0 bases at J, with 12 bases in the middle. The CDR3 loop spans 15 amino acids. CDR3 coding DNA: TGTGCCAGCAGCCTGACAGGCCGCTCTGGAAACACCATATATTTT. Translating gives CASSLTGRSGNTIYF.

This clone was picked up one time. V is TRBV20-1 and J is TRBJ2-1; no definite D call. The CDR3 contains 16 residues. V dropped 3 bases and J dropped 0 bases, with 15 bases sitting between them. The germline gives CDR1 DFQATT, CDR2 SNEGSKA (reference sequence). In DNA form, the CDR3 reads TGCAGTGCTAGTCACTTCTCAACCCCCTCCTACAATGAGCAGTTCTTC. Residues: CSASHFSTPSYNEQFF.

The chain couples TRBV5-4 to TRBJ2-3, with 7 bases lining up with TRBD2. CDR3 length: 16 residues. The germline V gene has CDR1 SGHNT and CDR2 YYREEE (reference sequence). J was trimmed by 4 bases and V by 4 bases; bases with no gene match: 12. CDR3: CASSPGGITSADTQYF. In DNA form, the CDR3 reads TGTGCCAGCAGCCCCGGCGGCATTACTAGCGCAGATACGCAGTATTTT.

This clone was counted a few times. The CDR3 region is CASSPGPPRGDTQYF. The CDR3, as DNA: TGTGCCAGCAGCCCCGGCCCTCCGAGGGGGGATACGCAGTATTTT. The chain recombines TRBV7-6 with TRBJ2-3; a possible D gene is TRBD1 (6 bases). Germline V gene sequence: CDR1 SGHVS, CDR2 FNYEAQ. Trimming cost V 5 bases and J 6 bases, with 18 bases left between them. The CDR3 has 15 residues.

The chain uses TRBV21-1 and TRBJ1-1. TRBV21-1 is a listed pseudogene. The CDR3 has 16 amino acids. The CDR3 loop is CASSKPSDSLYTEAFF. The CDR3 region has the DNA TGTGCCAGCAGCAAACCAAGCGATTCACTCTACACTGAAGCTTTCTTT.

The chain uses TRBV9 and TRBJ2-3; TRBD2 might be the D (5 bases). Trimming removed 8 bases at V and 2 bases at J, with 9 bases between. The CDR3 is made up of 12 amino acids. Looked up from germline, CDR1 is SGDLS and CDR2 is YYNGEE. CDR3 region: CASTGSTDTQYF. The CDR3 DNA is TGTGCCAGTACGGGGTCCACAGATACGCAGTATTTT.

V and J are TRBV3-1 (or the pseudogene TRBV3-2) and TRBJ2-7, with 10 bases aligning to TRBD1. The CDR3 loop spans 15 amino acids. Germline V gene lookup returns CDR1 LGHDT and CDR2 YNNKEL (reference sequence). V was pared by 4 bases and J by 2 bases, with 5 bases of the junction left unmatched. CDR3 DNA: TGTGCCAGCAGCCGATCCGGGACAGGGGCCTACGAGCAGTACTTC. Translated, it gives CASSRSGTGAYEQYF.

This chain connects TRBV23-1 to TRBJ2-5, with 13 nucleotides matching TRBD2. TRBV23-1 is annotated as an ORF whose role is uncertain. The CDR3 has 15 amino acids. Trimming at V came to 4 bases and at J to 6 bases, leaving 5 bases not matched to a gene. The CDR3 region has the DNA TGCGCCAGCAGTCTACGGACTAGCGGGAGACAGACCCAGTACTTC. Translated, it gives CASSLRTSGRQTQYF.

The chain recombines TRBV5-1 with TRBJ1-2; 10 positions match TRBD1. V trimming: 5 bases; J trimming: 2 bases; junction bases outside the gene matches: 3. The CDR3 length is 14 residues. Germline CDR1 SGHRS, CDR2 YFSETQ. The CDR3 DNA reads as TGCGCCAGCAGGGCGGACAGGGGGAACTATGGCTACACCTTC. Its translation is CASRADRGNYGYTF.

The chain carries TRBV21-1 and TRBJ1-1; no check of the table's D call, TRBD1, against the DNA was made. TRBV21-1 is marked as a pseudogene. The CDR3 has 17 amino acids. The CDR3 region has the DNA TGTGCCAGCAGCAAAGAACGCCCGGGACAGGGGAACACTGAAGCTTTCTTT. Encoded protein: CASSKERPGQGNTEAFF.

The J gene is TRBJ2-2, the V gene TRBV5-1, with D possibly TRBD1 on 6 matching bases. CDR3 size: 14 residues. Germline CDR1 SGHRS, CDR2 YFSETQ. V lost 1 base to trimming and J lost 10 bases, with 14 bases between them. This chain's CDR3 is CASSLSSGVVELFF. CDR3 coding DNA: TGCGCCAGCAGCTTGAGTTCAGGGGTGGTGGAGCTGTTTTTT.

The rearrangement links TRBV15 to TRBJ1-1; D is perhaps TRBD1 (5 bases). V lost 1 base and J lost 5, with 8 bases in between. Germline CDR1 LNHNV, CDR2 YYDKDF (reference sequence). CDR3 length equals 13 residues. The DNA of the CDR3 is TGTGCCACCAGCAGAGTCGGGGGGACTGAAGCTTTCTTT. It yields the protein CATSRVGGTEAFF.

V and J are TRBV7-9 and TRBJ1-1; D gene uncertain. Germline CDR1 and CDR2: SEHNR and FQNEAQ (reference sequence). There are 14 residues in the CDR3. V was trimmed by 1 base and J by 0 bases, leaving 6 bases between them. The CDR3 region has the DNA TGTGCCAGCAGCTTAGAAGGAGTGAACACTGAAGCTTTCTTT. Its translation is CASSLEGVNTEAFF.

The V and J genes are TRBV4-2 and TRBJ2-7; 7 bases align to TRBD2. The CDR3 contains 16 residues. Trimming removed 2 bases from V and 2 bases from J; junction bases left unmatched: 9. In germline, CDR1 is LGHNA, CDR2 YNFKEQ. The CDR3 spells CASSQQTAGPPYEQYF. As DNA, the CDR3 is TGTGCCAGCAGCCAACAGACAGCGGGACCACCCTACGAGCAGTACTTC.

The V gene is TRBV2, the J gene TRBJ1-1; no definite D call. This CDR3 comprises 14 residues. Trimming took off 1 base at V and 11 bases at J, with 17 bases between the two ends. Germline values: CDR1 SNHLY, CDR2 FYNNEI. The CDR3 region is CASSEGAEWVFAFF. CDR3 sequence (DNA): TGTGCCAGCAGTGAAGGGGCAGAGTGGGTGTTTGCTTTCTTT.

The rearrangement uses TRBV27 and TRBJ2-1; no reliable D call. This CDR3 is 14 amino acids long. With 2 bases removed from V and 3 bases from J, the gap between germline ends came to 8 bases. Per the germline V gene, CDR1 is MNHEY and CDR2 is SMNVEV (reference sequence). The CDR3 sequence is CASSLMYGYNEQFF. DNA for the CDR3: TGTGCCAGCAGTTTAATGTACGGCTACAATGAGCAGTTCTTC.